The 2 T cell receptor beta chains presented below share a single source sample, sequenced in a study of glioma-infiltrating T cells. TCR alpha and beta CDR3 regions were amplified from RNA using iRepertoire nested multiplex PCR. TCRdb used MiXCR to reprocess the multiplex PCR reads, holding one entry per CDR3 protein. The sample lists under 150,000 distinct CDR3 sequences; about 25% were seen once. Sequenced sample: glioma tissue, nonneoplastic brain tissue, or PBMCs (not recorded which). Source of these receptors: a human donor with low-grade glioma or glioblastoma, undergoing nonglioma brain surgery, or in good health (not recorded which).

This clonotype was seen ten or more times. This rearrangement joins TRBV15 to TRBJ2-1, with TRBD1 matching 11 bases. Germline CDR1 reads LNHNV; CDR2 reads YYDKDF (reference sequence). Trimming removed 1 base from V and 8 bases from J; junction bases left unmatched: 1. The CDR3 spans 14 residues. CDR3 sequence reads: CATSRGTGGDEQFF. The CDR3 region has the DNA TGTGCCACCAGCAGAGGGACAGGGGGCGATGAGCAGTTCTTC.

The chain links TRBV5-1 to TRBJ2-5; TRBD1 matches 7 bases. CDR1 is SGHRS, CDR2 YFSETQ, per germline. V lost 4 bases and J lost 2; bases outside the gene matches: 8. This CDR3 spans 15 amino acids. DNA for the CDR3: TGCGCCAGCAGCCAGACGACAGGGCTACAAGAGACCCAGTACTTC. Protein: CASSQTTGLQETQYF.